This T cell receptor beta chain came from a study of post-analysis software for immune sequencing data. Study results and limitations: Those with multiple sclerosis, the patient group, showed significantly lower normalized Chao1 diversity than controls.

This clonotype was observed many times. What it binds is not known. Tagging with unique molecular identifiers was a feature of the TCR beta cDNA libraries. TCRdb reprocessed the PCR reads via MiXCR and lists one record per CDR3 protein. The table shows under 200,000 distinct CDR3 sequences, with roughly 30% occurring only once. The source material was blood. This receptor was taken from a girl aged 2-17 years with multiple sclerosis.

In DNA form, the CDR3 reads TGTGCCAGCAGTGAAAGAGGGGACCCCGACTACGAGCAGTACTTC. Protein sequence: CASSERGDPDYEQYF. The rearrangement links TRBV6-1 to TRBJ2-7, with D tentatively TRBD1 or TRBD2 (5 bases each). CDR3 length equals 15 residues. V lost 2 bases and J 3 bases, leaving 14 bases between the germline ends. CDR1 and CDR2 (germline): MNHNS, SASEGT.